This paragraph reports one TCR beta chain. No antigen is known for it. Semi-nested PCR with Nested Universal Primer A followed constant-region reverse priming of full-length variable regions. TCRdb reprocessed the 5' RACE reads via MiXCR and lists one record per CDR3 protein. The table includes thousands of distinct CDR3 sequences, roughly 60% detected once. Per the germline V gene, CDR1 is MNHEY and CDR2 is SVGAGI. V shed 0 bases and J shed 5 bases, with 4 bases lying between them. The CDR3 loop spans 12 amino acids. Memory CD4+ cells were defined as CD4+CD45RO+CD25-. Points from the study as a whole: In terms of TCR gene usage, tumor memory CD4+ T cells clustered together with blood and lymph node memory CD4+ cells, as well as with lymph node naive CD4+ cells.

This receptor was identified in a female donor with breast cancer. Sample: tumor-infiltrating memory CD4+ T cells sorted from the breast tumor. Subset described: memory CD4+ T cells, CD4+CD45RO+CD25-. The chain combines TRBV6-5 with TRBJ2-5, with D hard to call. The CDR3 loop is CASSYSRETQYF. CDR3 DNA sequence: TGTGCCAGCAGTTACTCTCGGGAGACCCAGTACTTC.